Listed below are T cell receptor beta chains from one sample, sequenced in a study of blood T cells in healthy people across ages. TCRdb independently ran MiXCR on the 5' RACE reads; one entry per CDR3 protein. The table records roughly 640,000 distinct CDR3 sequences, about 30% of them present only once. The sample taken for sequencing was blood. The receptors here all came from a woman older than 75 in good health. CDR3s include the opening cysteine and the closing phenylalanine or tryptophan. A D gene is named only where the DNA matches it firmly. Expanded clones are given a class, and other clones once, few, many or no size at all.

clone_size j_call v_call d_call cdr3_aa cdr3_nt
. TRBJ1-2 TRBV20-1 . CSAPRVWEQANYGYTF TGCAGTGCCCCCCGCGTTTGGGAGCAAGCTAACTATGGCTACACCTTC
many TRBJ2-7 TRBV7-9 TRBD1 CASSLRGKTGPDEQYF TGTGCCAGCAGCTTAAGGGGAAAGACAGGGCCAGACGAGCAGTACTTC
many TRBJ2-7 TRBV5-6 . CASSLEVREYEQYF TGTGCCAGCAGCTTGGAGGTCAGGGAGTACGAGCAGTACTTC
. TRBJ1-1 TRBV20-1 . CSAIPGAGTYNTEAFF TGCAGTGCTATTCCCGGGGCCGGCACTTATAACACTGAAGCTTTCTTT
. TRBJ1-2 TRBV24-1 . CATSDWTVGYGYTF TGTGCCACCAGTGATTGGACAGTGGGTTATGGCTACACCTTC
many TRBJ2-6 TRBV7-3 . CASSFFRQSGANVLTF TGTGCCAGCAGCTTTTTTCGACAGTCTGGGGCCAACGTCCTGACTTTC
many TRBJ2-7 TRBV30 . CAWTQGGEQYF TGTGCCTGGACCCAAGGTGGGGAGCAGTACTTC
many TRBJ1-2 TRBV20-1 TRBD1 CSAGGQGARYGYTF TGCAGTGCAGGTGGGCAGGGGGCACGGTATGGCTACACCTTC
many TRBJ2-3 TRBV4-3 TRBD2 CASSQGSRGDTDTQYF TGCGCCAGCAGCCAGGGCTCGCGGGGGGATACAGATACGCAGTATTTT
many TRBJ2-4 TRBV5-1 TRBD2 CACSSGEYLAKNIQYF TGCGCCTGTTCAAGCGGGGAATATTTAGCCAAAAACATTCAGTACTTC
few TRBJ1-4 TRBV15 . CATAQEGATNEKLFF TGTGCCACCGCCCAAGAGGGCGCAACTAATGAAAAACTGTTTTTT
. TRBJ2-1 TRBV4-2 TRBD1 CAGSQGDRQNNEQFF TGTGCCGGCAGCCAAGGGGACAGGCAGAACAATGAGCAGTTCTTC
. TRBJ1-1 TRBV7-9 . CAGSLNRDTEAFF TGTGCCGGCAGCTTAAACCGGGACACTGAAGCTTTCTTT
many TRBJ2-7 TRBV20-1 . CSARGINVGTYEQYF TGCAGTGCTAGAGGAATTAACGTGGGGACCTACGAGCAGTACTTC
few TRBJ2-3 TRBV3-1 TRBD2 CASSQPGGAADTQYF TGTGCCAGCAGCCAACCCGGGGGGGCCGCAGATACGCAGTATTTT
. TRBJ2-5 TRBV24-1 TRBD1 CATSDSRTGRETQYF TGTGCCACCAGTGACTCCCGGACAGGGAGGGAGACCCAGTACTTC
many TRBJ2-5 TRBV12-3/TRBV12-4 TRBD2 CASSLSGGAAETQYF TGTGCCAGCAGTTTATCCGGGGGGGCCGCAGAGACCCAGTACTTC
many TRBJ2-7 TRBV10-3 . CAISEPFPSSYEQYF TGTGCCATCAGTGAACCCTTTCCAAGCTCCTACGAGCAGTACTTC